The sequence of this T cell receptor (beta chain) was determined in a study of T-cell reconstitution after alpha-beta-depleted transplantation in children listed by TCRdb under 2016. As for the study more broadly: Using TCR repertoire profiling, the study followed T-cell immune reconstitution in a quantitative way in children after TCRalphabeta/CD19-depleted allogeneic hematopoietic cell transplantation. Points the paper makes about the study in general: Over the following months the frequencies of hyperexpanded clones went down, and after one year T-cell counts and TCRbeta diversity were mostly credited to newly produced T cells. In some patients, the high TCRbeta diversity seen at day 60 was put down to recipient T cells and intrathymic progenitors that had survived conditioning. About two months after transplant, the apparently early recovery of alphabetaT-cell counts reportedly depended on just several hundred clones that had expanded rapidly and came from non-depleted graft cells.

This specimen's treatment or condition label, interpreted: allogeneic hematopoietic cell transplantation with graft depleted of TCRalphabeta T cells and CD19 B cells. Transplant recipients were children who received TCRalphabeta/CD19-depleted allogeneic hematopoietic cell grafts. About this clonotype: This receptor's antigen is unknown. No per-base quality is available; no much larger clone lies one base away.

The library came from PCR. Sequencing relied on an Illumina HiSeq 2500. To normalize quantification of the TCRbeta repertoire, the TCR libraries were built with molecular barcoding that relied on unique molecular identifiers. TCRdb passed the public sequencing reads through fastp at Q25 and MiXCR, retaining productive beta sequences. Each CDR3 protein gets just one entry, which takes the most common genes and DNA from the rows behind it. Here the sample has about 460,000 distinct CDR3 sequences; approximately 10% occur a single time. The ten biggest clones cover 13% to 15% of the sample. Trimming removed 1 base from V and 7 bases from J, leaving 10 bases between the germline ends. The CDR3 runs 14 residues from the cysteine to the phenylalanine. The only DNA kept is the CDR3, 42 bases in frame from the first base. CDR1 and CDR2, looked up from the germline V gene (reference sequence), are SEHNR and FQNEAQ.

This TCR came from a female patient aged 2-10 years who had a stem cell transplant for aplastic anemia, so the T cells may come from the graft donor. Specimen: PBMCs, mostly from graft donor cells, collected 180 days after TCRalphabeta/CD19-depleted stem cell transplant. The chain is made from TRBV7-9 and TRBJ2-2; the D gene is not confidently resolved. The nucleotide sequence is TGTGCCAGCAGCTTAGATGTGTGGAGCGGGGAGCTGTTTTTT. Its translation reads: CASSLDVWSGELFF.